This T cell receptor (beta chain) emerged from a study of shared clonotypes between healthy human individuals. Caucasian adults living in Nashville, Tennessee, provided all samples. This CDR3 is 13 amino acids long. Germline V lookup: CDR1 SGHKS, CDR2 YYEKEE (reference sequence). Trimming shortened V by 0 bases and J by 5 bases, and 9 bases separated the two germline ends. TCRdb's copy holds only in-frame clones and misses some; the assay was immunoSEQ multiplex PCR. The sample includes 2 million to 3 million clones, over 85% seen only once; the top ten take approximately 0.35%. Sequenced input: naive CD4+ T cells from PBMCs. Regarding subset: CD45RA+ positively selected. The receptor comes from a man between 18 and 29 years old in good health. Some clones in this sample may be carry-over from other donors' samples. The V gene is TRBV5-5, the J gene TRBJ2-7, with D possibly TRBD1 on 6 matching bases. The CDR3 spells CASSLAGQHEQYF. As DNA, the CDR3 is TGTGCCAGCAGCTTGGCGGGACAACACGAGCAGTACTTC.